These 17 T cell receptor beta chains share one sample of origin, sequenced in a study of OX40 agonist ivuxolimab in advanced cancers. Assay used: immunoSEQ multiplex PCR; TCRdb lists only in-frame clones, some missing. The sample shows about 120,000 clones, 80% to 90% of them seen only once. The sample here was CD4+ or CD8+ T cells sorted from blood, taken in a trial of the OX40 agonist ivuxolimab. These receptors were collected from an adult with an advanced solid tumor such as melanoma, head and neck, liver or kidney cancer.

This clone was observed once. The chain links TRBV7-3 to TRBJ1-6, with 8 nucleotides matching TRBD1. There are 17 residues in the CDR3. V dropped 1 base and J dropped 8; count of bases not matched to a gene: 10. CDR1 SGHTA and CDR2 FQGTGA come from the germline V gene. CDR3 coding DNA: TGTGCCAGCAGCTTAAAAGGCGGGGACAGGCGTGATTCACCCCTCCACTTT. Its protein product is CASSLKGGDRRDSPLHF.

This clone appeared a single time. The chain has TRBV28 and TRBJ1-2; 8 nucleotides agree with TRBD1. V lost 7 bases, J lost 5 bases, and 6 bases stayed unmatched. Germline V lookup: CDR1 MDHEN, CDR2 SYDVKM. This CDR3 comprises 13 residues. Written as DNA, the CDR3 is TGTGCCAGCAATCAGGGGGCGAGGTATGGCTACACCTTC. Translation gives CASNQGARYGYTF.

This clone was seen a few times. The chain combines TRBV7-8 with TRBJ2-1; 11 nucleotides match TRBD2. Germline lookup yields CDR1 SGHVS and CDR2 FQNEAQ. The CDR3 length is 17 residues. Trimming cost V 4 bases and J 4 bases; bases outside gene matches: 9. The CDR3 nucleotides are TGTGCCAGCAGCTCGTACCGTCCTAGCGGGGGGTACAATGAGCAGTTCTTC. Translation: CASSSYRPSGGYNEQFF.

This clone was seen just once. This chain links TRBV5-6 with TRBJ2-7, with D uncertain. This CDR3 has 11 residues. V shed 1 base and J shed 6 bases, with 5 bases lying between them. Germline V gene lookup returns CDR1 SGHDT and CDR2 YYEEEE. This CDR3 is CASSLSFEQYF. CDR3 DNA: TGTGCCAGCAGCTTGAGTTTCGAGCAGTACTTC.

The chain links TRBV11-2 to TRBJ2-2; 9 bases agree with TRBD1. This CDR3 is 15 amino acids long. With 5 bases clipped from V and 6 bases from J, the junction kept 7 bases outside the gene matches. CDR1 and CDR2 (germline): SGHAT, FQNNGV. The CDR3 reads CASSPGTGSAGELFF. The CDR3 nucleotides are TGTGCCAGCAGCCCGGGGACAGGGTCCGCCGGGGAGCTGTTTTTT.

This clone came up once. This sequence joins TRBV6-6 and TRBJ1-5, with no clear D. The V gene's germline CDR1 is MNHNY and CDR2 SVGAGI (reference sequence). The CDR3 totals 13 residues. V lost 2 bases and J lost 6, with 8 bases in between. CDR3 DNA: TGTGCCAGCAGTTACAACGGCGGTCAGCCCCAGCATTTT. Translated, it gives CASSYNGGQPQHF.

The genes are TRBV28 and TRBJ1-1; D is perhaps TRBD1 (5 bases). Germline V gives CDR1 MDHEN, CDR2 SYDVKM. The CDR3 sequence is 15 residues long. The V and J ends lost 3 bases and 5 bases respectively, with 16 bases between them. The CDR3 DNA sequence: TGTGCCAGCAGTTTGCTCGGGGGAGAAGATACTGAAGCTTTCTTT. It yields the protein CASSLLGGEDTEAFF. Filled out from reference TRBV28 and TRBJ1-1, the complete variable domain reads DVKVTQSSRYLVKRTGEKVFLECVQDMDHENMFWYRQDPGLGLRLIYFSYDVKMKEKGDIPEGYSVSREKKERFSLILESASTNQTSMYLCASSLLGGEDTEAFFGQGTRLTVV.

This clone was detected once. The chain links TRBV6-5 to TRBJ1-3, with D possibly being TRBD1 (5 bases). The CDR3 extends over 15 amino acids. The germline V gene has CDR1 MNHEY and CDR2 SVGAGI. The V gene lost 6 bases and the J gene lost 4 bases, with 16 bases spanning the gap. The CDR3 loop is CASRTGRPTGNTIYF. The DNA for the CDR3 is TGTGCCAGCAGAACGGGACGCCCGACGGGAAACACCATATATTTT.

The chain links TRBV11-3 to TRBJ2-3, with unresolved D. Germline lookup yields CDR1 SGHNT and CDR2 YENEEA. Trimming shortened V by 0 bases and J by 3 bases, and 4 bases separated the two germline ends. CDR3 length equals 13 residues. The CDR3 nucleotides read TGTGCCAGCAGCTTAGATCTGACAGATACGCAGTATTTT. As protein: CASSLDLTDTQYF.

This clone was seen a handful of times. The chain uses TRBV5-8 and TRBJ1-6, with TRBD1 as a possible D gene (5 bases). V lost 3 bases to trimming and J lost 14 bases, with 15 bases between them. This CDR3 contains 13 residues. Germline loops: CDR1 SGHTS, CDR2 YDEGEE. The CDR3 sequence is CASSSDRPGALHF. The CDR3 nucleotides read TGTGCCAGCAGCTCAGACAGACCGGGAGCCCTCCACTTT.

This clone was detected a few times. The rearrangement joins TRBV2 to TRBJ2-1, with a possible D match to TRBD2 (6 bases). This CDR3 region has 12 residues. The germline V and J ends were trimmed by 10 bases and 7 bases, with 14 bases remaining between them. Germline lookup yields CDR1 SNHLY and CDR2 FYNNEI. The CDR3 here is CATRAGTNEQFF. The CDR3 nucleotides read TGTGCCACCAGGGCCGGGACTAATGAGCAGTTCTTC.

The rearrangement uses TRBV10-3 and TRBJ2-6; 7 bases are shared with TRBD2. CDR3 size: 18 residues. Trimming removed 3 bases from V and 2 bases from J; junction bases left unmatched: 10. Germline assignment: CDR1 ENHRY and CDR2 SYGVKD. CDR3 DNA sequence: TGTGCCATCAGTGACTGGGACTACCCCTCGCCTGGGGCCAACGTCCTGACTTTC. Amino acid sequence: CAISDWDYPSPGANVLTF.

The chain has TRBV21-1 and TRBJ1-1. TRBV21-1 is a pseudogene locus. The CDR3 sequence is 14 residues long. The CDR3 nucleotides read TGTGCCAGCAGCAAGGATCCGCAAGGCACTGAAGCTTTCTTT. Its protein product is CASSKDPQGTEAFF.

This clone showed up just once. The chain links TRBV2 to TRBJ1-3; no clear D gene. V lost 9 bases and J 0 bases, leaving 12 bases between the germline ends. The length of the CDR3 is 14 residues. Germline V lookup: CDR1 SNHLY, CDR2 FYNNEI. The CDR3 DNA is TGTGCCAGTAAAGAGAGAGGCTCTGGAAACACCATATATTTT. The encoded protein is CASKERGSGNTIYF. The full variable domain, in which reference TRBV2 and TRBJ1-3 provide the parts outside the CDR3, is EPEVTQTPSHQVTQMGQEVILRCVPISNHLYFYWYRQILGQKVEFLVSFYNNEISEKSEIFDDQFSVERPDGSNFTLKIRSTKLEDSAMYFCASKERGSGNTIYFGEGSWLTVV.

CDR3 amino acids: CASSAGQAYREQYF. The CDR3 region has the DNA TGTGCCAGCAGCGCGGGACAGGCCTACCGCGAGCAGTACTTC. V usage is TRBV7-2 and J usage is TRBJ2-7, with TRBD1 matching over 8 bases. The CDR3 covers 14 residues. Per germline, CDR1 SGHTA and CDR2 FQGNSA. Unmatched junction bases numbered 9, after V lost 5 bases and J lost 6 bases.

J is TRBJ2-5 and V is TRBV4-2, with 7 bases identical to TRBD1. The CDR3 consists of 15 residues. Trimming cost V 0 bases and J 4 bases; bases outside gene matches: 5. Germline V gene lookup returns CDR1 LGHNA and CDR2 YNFKEQ. The CDR3 bases are TGTGCCAGCAGCCAAGATATGGGACAGAGAGAGACCCAGTACTTC. It encodes CASSQDMGQRETQYF.

The chain is built from TRBV2 and TRBJ2-2, with unresolved D. The V end was cut by 6 bases, the J end by 4 bases, with 9 bases between. The CDR3 has 13 residues. Germline assignment: CDR1 SNHLY and CDR2 FYNNEI. The CDR3 DNA reads as TGTGCCAGCAGCGCTCGGGTCACCGGGGAGCTGTTTTTT. Amino acids: CASSARVTGELFF.